This T cell receptor beta chain derives from a study of cytomegalovirus exposure and HLA in healthy donors (dated by TCRdb to the late 2010s). At the level of the whole study: In an earlier analysis of about 560 of the donors, about 270 Gb of sequence data and 90 million to 120 million unique TCR beta sequences from roughly 180 million T cells were reported. HLA typing covered class I and class II loci at four-digit resolution. An early release covering roughly 600 HLA-typed donors comprised about 320 gigabases of sequencing data and around 86 million unique TCR sequences. The study aimed to test whether signatures of past pathogen exposure could be identified by cataloging public T cell receptors. The genetic ancestry cluster associated with self-reported Caucasian donors included 81% of the roughly 400 genotyped donors. A separate validation cohort of 90 to 150 different subjects was used in addition to the approximately 700-subject first cohort. Among about 360 genotyped donors of the cohort, an average of about 240,000 unique TCR beta nucleotide sequences were sequenced per donor, roughly a sixth of them non-productive. Donor age, sex, ethnicity and CMV serostatus were compiled alongside the repertoire data. Typing coverage varied by locus: roughly 629-640 donors for A, B, C, DRB1 and DQB1; some 520 for DQA1; some 610 for DPA1; roughly 470 for DPB1. Every discovery cohort repertoire had been produced on one sequencing platform. Roughly five DR-DQ haplotypes were handled as single units for association and clustering, since linkage in the cohort was strong. In a later analysis, previously published TCR beta repertoires from about 640 donors were re-analyzed and high-resolution HLA genotyping was added so that TCR occurrence patterns could be studied. A later genetic analysis took genome-wide SNP genotypes for 398 of the 666 donors and used that subset as a discovery cohort. High-throughput TCR immunosequencing, statistical association of individual TCRs with disease status, and machine learning were combined to predict cytomegalovirus infection status. In the later analysis, no new phenotypic data were used to find candidate immune exposures; instead, reliance was placed on TCR beta sequences and their occurrence across donors. An earlier analysis of several hundred of the donors applied high-throughput TCR beta sequencing to assess whether each TCR beta V gene segment acted as functional or pseudogenic. The study used immunosequencing to profile the T cell repertoires of some 600 subjects and linked those repertoires to cytomegalovirus serostatus. Paper-wide results and their limitations: When HLA alleles, especially DR and DQ, strongly co-occurred, attributing TCR associations to individual alleles was difficult. A further reported finding was that TCR beta sequences accurately predicted the HLA-A and HLA-B alleles for most subjects in the first cohort. V-gene and J-gene trimming of TCR beta chains was associated with a missense DCLRE1C variant in a later genetic analysis, and the association was replicated in an independent cohort. Most TCR sequences were seen in very few donors, while some public TCRs were found in many individuals. Several of the top co-occurrence clusters appeared to be linked to parvovirus B19, influenza, CMV and Epstein-Barr virus, according to a later analysis. The classifier was reported to diagnose cytomegalovirus status with high specificity and sensitivity in both the original cohort and the validation cohort. Sequencing depth was assumed to be roughly uniform across donors in the presence/absence analyses, though that assumption may not hold. Broadly in line with IMGT annotations, most TCR beta V segments showed up in productive rearrangements about 87% or about 30% of the time in an earlier analysis of a few hundred of the donors. In a later analysis, HLA-associated TCR beta chains showed more clonal expansion and lower generation probabilities than non-associated chains that were equally common. It was suggested by the authors that the approach could potentially be generalized to other disease states and immunological phenotypes. Because the 87-base-pair reads could not distinguish some IMGT-functional V segments, including TRBV6-2 and TRBV6-3, those segments were excluded. In the study, roughly 160 TCR beta chains were listed as associated with cytomegalovirus. According to a later analysis, most CMV-associated TCR beta chains appeared to be HLA-restricted, and the HLA associations seemed to be driven largely by CMV exposure. Linkage disequilibrium might explain the correlated functional status among segregating V segments, but an unknown experimental factor could not be excluded. HLA typing was unavailable for some donors at each locus, so association tests used only the typed subset. The cohort was sequenced for TCR beta chains only, and without alpha or paired-chain data the features that could be detected were limited. According to a later analysis, TCR association rates differed among HLA loci, with DRB1 alleles showing the most associated TCRs and HLA-C alleles showing the fewest. According to a later genetic analysis, donors in an Asian-associated ancestry cluster had fewer N-insertions in productive TCRs than the roughly 670-donor mean. In vitro tests confirmed that a few of the cytomegalovirus-associated TCR beta chains recognize cytomegalovirus antigens. The only immune exposure information available for the cohort was CMV serostatus. A group of highly shared sequence variants was considered likely to be a technical artifact of the sequencing pipeline. Because counts were too low, around 18 rarely observed V segments, including chromosome 9 orphons, were left out of the earlier analysis of a few hundred of the donors. Specific HLA alleles were associated with over 15,000 TCR beta sequences at a false discovery rate of 0.05 in a later analysis.

The cohort consisted of some 730 healthy bone marrow donors. At the time of sampling, all cohort members were nominally healthy, though unrecorded immune exposures were likely present. The donor was CMV seronegative and belonged to the group of more than 300 seronegative cohort members. Each donor provided a peripheral blood sample, and peripheral blood mononuclear cells were used for TCR beta sequencing. Genomic DNA extraction from the blood cell samples was performed with the Qiagen DNeasy Blood Extraction Kit. The library was built by means of the immunoSEQ multiplex PCR assay. For the multiplex PCR, a mixture combining 60 forward primers for TCR Vbeta segments and 13 reverse primers for TCR Jbeta segments was used. A multiplex PCR assay on genomic DNA amplified the CDR3 region of rearranged TCR beta genes. Amplified TCR beta libraries were sequenced as 87-base-pair reads on the Illumina HiSeq System. In the original analysis: A later analysis tallied 80 million to 95 million unique TCR beta chains across the 550 to 850 repertoires, and about 12 million of those chains were shared by two or more donors. Raw reads were error-corrected and collapsed into unique sequences by a nearest-neighbor algorithm in which closely related sequences were merged to remove PCR and sequencing errors. Alignment of CDR3 sequences to IMGT reference sequences was used to assign V, D and J gene segments. Each retained sequence needed at least a six-nucleotide match to both a V gene segment and a J gene segment. Rearrangements were classified as productive when the CDR3 lacked stop codons and remained in frame with V and J, and all other rearrangements were classified as non-productive. CDR3 was defined by IMGT convention, running from the second conserved V-encoded cysteine to the conserved J-encoded phenylalanine. Sequences without an unambiguous match to a single V gene segment were excluded from the earlier analysis of 450 to 650 of the donors. In an earlier analysis of 587 of the donors, a V segment was called functional when productive rearrangements were above 56.7%, and segregating when the standard deviation between donors exceeded 5%. A statistical classification framework was built to diagnose cytomegalovirus status from the catalog of TCR beta chain sequences. In a later analysis, V and J genes were assigned by comparing TCR nucleotide sequences against IMGT/GENE-DB human TR gene sequences. A later analysis assigned CDR3 sequences and most-parsimonious VDJ recombination scenarios with the TCRdist pipeline. A later analysis defined each TCR beta chain by its CDR3 amino acid sequence plus V-gene family, and excluded reads lacking a unique V-gene family. A later analysis removed 592 highly shared, low-generation-probability nucleotide sequences to deal with suspected cross-contamination and a sequencing artifact. For each public chain, a later analysis derived a clonal expansion index from normalized ranks of inferred template counts within each repertoire. In a later analysis, generation probabilities were computed with a VDJ recombination model fitted to out-of-frame rearrangements, and the resulting probabilities were checked against IGoR. Hypergeometric tests were used in a later analysis to score TCR-TCR, TCR-HLA and TCR-CMV co-occurrence, with a repertoire-size bias correction applied to the TCR pairs. To estimate false discovery rates, a later analysis permuted the HLA or CMV assignments 20 times. A later analysis grouped co-occurring TCRs with DBSCAN, adding TCRdist sequence similarity when clustering within HLA-allele-positive subsets. Repertoires with fewer than 30,000 or more than 120,000 public chains were left out of co-occurrence clustering, as were about 5 repertoires with anomalous nucleotide sharing. TCRdb mirrors the immuneACCESS table, restricted to in-frame sequences. Some clones are absent from its copies; in checked studies, under half trace to an unresolved V gene, and the reason for the others is unknown. D and trimming were read from the DNA, whereas the V and J calls and clone size are those reported in that table. The sample has roughly 230,000 clones on record, roughly 78% of them singletons. About 0.47% of the sample is in the top ten clones.

As for this clone: Its antigen specificity is not known. No per-base quality is available; no much larger clone lies one base away.

V was cut back by 2 bases and J by 0 bases, leaving a gap of 5 bases between them. From cysteine to phenylalanine, the CDR3 is 14 amino acids long. Just CDR3 DNA is preserved here, 42 bases in frame from base 1. Based on the germline V gene (reference sequence), the CDR1 and CDR2 sequences are LNHDA and SQIVND. Specimen: PBMCs. This clonotype originated in a boy aged 5-17 years in good health and CMV-seronegative. The chain employs TRBV19 and TRBJ1-5; no D gene is confidently identified. The DNA sequence is as follows: TGTGCCAGTAGTATACAGGATAGCAATCAGCCCCAGCATTTT. Translated, it gives CASSIQDSNQPQHF.